The 10 T cell receptor beta chains below all came from one sample that was sequenced in a study of beta chain features in type 1 diabetes. Reverse transcribing all isolated RNA meant expressed TCRB transcripts were sequenced. The table came from immunoSEQ multiplex PCR; TCRdb's copy has only in-frame clones and leaves some out. The profile shows approximately 200,000 clones, 9.6% of them singletons. Sequencing was performed on naive CD4+ T cells from blood. The source is a woman under 30 in good health.

The chain joins TRBV18 to TRBJ1-1, with TRBD1 matching over 7 bases. CDR3 length equals 15 residues. Germline CDR1 is KGHSH and CDR2 is LQKENI. V was clipped by 2 bases and J by 3 bases; unmatched bases: 6. Here the CDR3 reads CASSPYFQGDTEAFF. CDR3 DNA: TGTGCCAGCTCACCATACTTTCAGGGGGACACTGAAGCTTTCTTT.

In its sample, this clone was seen a few times. The chain carries TRBV5-4 and TRBJ2-3; TRBD2 aligns across 9 bases. The CDR3 is 16 residues long. V dropped 4 bases and J dropped 1; count of bases not matched to a gene: 7. Germline CDR1 and CDR2: SGHNT and YYREEE (reference sequence). Written as DNA, the CDR3 is TGTGCCAGCAGCCCTGGGCGGACTAGCGGCACAGATACGCAGTATTTT. It codes for CASSPGRTSGTDTQYF.

For the CDR3, the DNA is TGTGCCAGCAGTACTTCACAGGGCACCTCCTACGAGCAGTACTTC. Protein sequence: CASSTSQGTSYEQYF. The chain joins TRBV6-5 to TRBJ2-7, with a weak D call TRBD1 (6 bases). Germline CDR1 is MNHEY and CDR2 is SVGAGI. The CDR3 is 15 residues long. V lost 5 bases, J lost 0 bases, and 14 bases lay in between.

The J gene is TRBJ2-7, the V gene TRBV5-1; 7 nucleotides match TRBD1. The CDR3 is made up of 14 amino acids. In germline, CDR1 is SGHRS, CDR2 YFSETQ. V was pared by 3 bases and J by 3 bases, with 6 bases of the junction left unmatched. The CDR3 reads CASSSLPGGYEQYF. The CDR3 coding sequence is TGCGCCAGCAGCTCACTTCCAGGGGGCTACGAGCAGTACTTC.

This chain uses TRBV5-1 with TRBJ1-1, with D tentatively TRBD1 (6 bases). Germline assignment: CDR1 SGHRS and CDR2 YFSETQ. The CDR3 totals 14 residues. Trimming pared 4 bases from V and 0 bases from J, leaving 10 bases between. CDR3 in DNA: TGCGCCAGCAGCGGCGGACAGATGAACACTGAAGCTTTCTTT. This encodes CASSGGQMNTEAFF.

This rearrangement joins TRBV19 to TRBJ1-1; D is ambiguous. The CDR3 consists of 14 residues. The V and J ends lost 5 bases and 10 bases respectively, with 20 bases between them. CDR1 and CDR2 (germline): LNHDA, SQIVND (reference sequence). The CDR3 nucleotides read TGTGCCAGTAGTCCACGAACAACGTCCCGAAGAGCTTTCTTT. Protein: CASSPRTTSRRAFF.

CDR3 nucleotides: TGCGCCAGCAGCTTAGGGACAGTGTATGAGGAGACCCAGTACTTC. Protein: CASSLGTVYEETQYF. The chain carries TRBV5-1 and TRBJ2-5, with TRBD1 matching 7 bases. CDR3 length equals 15 residues. Losses at the gene ends were 2 bases for V and 5 bases for J; bases not matched to a gene: 9. Germline V gene sequence: CDR1 SGHRS, CDR2 YFSETQ.

The chain employs TRBV30 and TRBJ1-5, with 7 bases identical to TRBD1. Trimming cost V 1 base and J 3 bases; bases outside gene matches: 6. The CDR3 runs 15 residues. Looked up from germline, CDR1 is GTSNPN and CDR2 is SVGIG (reference sequence). In DNA form, the CDR3 reads TGTGCCTGGAGTGGGGCAGGGGGTTCCAATCAGCCCCAGCATTTT. Translating gives CAWSGAGGSNQPQHF. The variable domain in full, with the rest retrieved from reference TRBV30 and TRBJ1-5, is SQTIHQWPATLVQPVGSPLSLECTVEGTSNPNLYWYRQAAGRGLQLLFYSVGIGQISSEVPQNLSASRPQDRQFILSSKKLLLSDSGFYLCAWSGAGGSNQPQHFGDGTRLSIL.

The chain couples TRBV11-2 to TRBJ2-7; 8 nucleotides agree with TRBD1. The germline gives CDR1 SGHAT, CDR2 FQNNGV. V shed 0 bases and J 2 bases; nucleotides not matched to a gene: 12. The CDR3 spans 18 residues. The CDR3 DNA sequence: TGTGCCAGCAGCTTAGATCCCCAGGGGGCTTCATCCACCTACGAGCAGTACTTC. Encoded protein: CASSLDPQGASSTYEQYF. The complete variable domain, with remaining parts taken from reference TRBV11-2 and TRBJ2-7, reads EAGVAQSPRYKIIEKRQSVAFWCNPISGHATLYWYQQILGQGPKLLIQFQNNGVVDDSQLPKDRFSAERLKGVDSTLKIQPAKLEDSAVYLCASSLDPQGASSTYEQYFGPGTRLTVT.

The CDR3 sequence: CASSPTSGRTDTQYF. The CDR3 DNA is TGTGCCAGCAGTCCAACTAGCGGCCGCACAGATACGCAGTATTTT. J is TRBJ2-3 and V is TRBV6-1; 8 bases agree with TRBD2. The germline V gene has CDR1 MNHNS and CDR2 SASEGT. This CDR3 has 15 amino acids. V lost 5 bases, J lost 1 base, and 5 bases stayed unmatched.